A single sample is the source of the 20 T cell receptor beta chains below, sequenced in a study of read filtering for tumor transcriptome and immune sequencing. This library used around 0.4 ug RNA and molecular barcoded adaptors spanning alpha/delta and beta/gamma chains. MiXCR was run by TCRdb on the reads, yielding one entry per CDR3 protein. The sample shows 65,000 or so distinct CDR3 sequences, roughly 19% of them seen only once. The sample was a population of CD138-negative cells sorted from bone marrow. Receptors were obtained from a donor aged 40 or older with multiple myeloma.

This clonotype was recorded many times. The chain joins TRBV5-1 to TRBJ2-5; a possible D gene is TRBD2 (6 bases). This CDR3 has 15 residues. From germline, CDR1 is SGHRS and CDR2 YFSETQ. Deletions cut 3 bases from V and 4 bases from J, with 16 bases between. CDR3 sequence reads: CASSSAGLSGETQYF. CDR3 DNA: TGCGCCAGCAGCTCCGCCGGACTATCGGGAGAGACCCAGTACTTC.

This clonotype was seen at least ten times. The CDR3 coding sequence is TGTGCCAGCAGCCAAGATACTAGCGGGAGATACGAGCAGTACTTC. As protein: CASSQDTSGRYEQYF. The V call is TRBV14, the J call TRBJ2-7; TRBD2 aligns across 11 bases. Germline V CDR1 and CDR2: SGHDN, FVKESK. This CDR3 has 15 residues. J was trimmed by 4 bases and V by 0 bases; bases with no gene match: 2.

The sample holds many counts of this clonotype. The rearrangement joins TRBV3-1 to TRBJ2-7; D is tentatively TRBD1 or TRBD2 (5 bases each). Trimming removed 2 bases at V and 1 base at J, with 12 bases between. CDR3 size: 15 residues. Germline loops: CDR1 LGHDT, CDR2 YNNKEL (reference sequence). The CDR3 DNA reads TGTGCCAGCAGCCAACAACCGGGACGATCCTACGAGCAGTACTTC. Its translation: CASSQQPGRSYEQYF.

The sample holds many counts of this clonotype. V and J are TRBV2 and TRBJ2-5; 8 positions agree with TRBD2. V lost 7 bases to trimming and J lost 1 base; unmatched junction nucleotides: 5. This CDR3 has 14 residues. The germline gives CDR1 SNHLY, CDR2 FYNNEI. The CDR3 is CASKRAGVQETQYF. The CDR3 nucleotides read TGTGCCAGCAAGCGAGCGGGGGTCCAAGAGACCCAGTACTTC.

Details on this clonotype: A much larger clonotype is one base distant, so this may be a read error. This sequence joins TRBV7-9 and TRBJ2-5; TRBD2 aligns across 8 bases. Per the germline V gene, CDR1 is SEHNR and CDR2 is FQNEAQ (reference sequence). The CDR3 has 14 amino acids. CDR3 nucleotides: TGTGCCAGCAGCGAGGGACTAGGCCAAGAGACCCTGTACTTC. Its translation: CASSEGLGQETLYF. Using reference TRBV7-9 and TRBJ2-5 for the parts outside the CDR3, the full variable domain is DTGVSQNPRHKITKRGQNVTFRCDPISEHNRLYWYRQTLGQGPEFLTYFQNEAQLEKSRLLSDRFSAERPKGSFSTLEIQRTEQGDSAMYLCASSEGLGQETLYFGPGTRLLVL.

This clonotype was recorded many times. CDR3: CASSLARETQYF. DNA of the CDR3: TGCGCCAGCAGCTTGGCAAGGGAGACCCAGTACTTC. V usage is TRBV5-1 and J usage is TRBJ2-5; no definite D call. The CDR3 sequence is 12 residues long. From germline, CDR1 is SGHRS and CDR2 YFSETQ. Trimming took off 0 bases at V and 5 bases at J, with 5 bases between the two ends.

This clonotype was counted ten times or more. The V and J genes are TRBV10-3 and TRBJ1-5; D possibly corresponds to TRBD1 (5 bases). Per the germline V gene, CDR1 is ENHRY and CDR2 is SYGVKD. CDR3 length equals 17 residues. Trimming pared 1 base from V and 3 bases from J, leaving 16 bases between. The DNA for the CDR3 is TGTGCCATCAGTGAGTTCATCACAGGTGGGGACAATCAGCCCCAGCATTTT. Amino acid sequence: CAISEFITGGDNQPQHF.

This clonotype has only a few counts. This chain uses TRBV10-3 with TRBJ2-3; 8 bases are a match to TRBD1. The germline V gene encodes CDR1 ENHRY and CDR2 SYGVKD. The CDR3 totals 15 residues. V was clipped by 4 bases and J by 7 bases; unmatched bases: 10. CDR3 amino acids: CAISADRVNSNTQYF. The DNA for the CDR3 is TGTGCCATCAGTGCGGACAGGGTAAACTCCAATACGCAGTATTTT.

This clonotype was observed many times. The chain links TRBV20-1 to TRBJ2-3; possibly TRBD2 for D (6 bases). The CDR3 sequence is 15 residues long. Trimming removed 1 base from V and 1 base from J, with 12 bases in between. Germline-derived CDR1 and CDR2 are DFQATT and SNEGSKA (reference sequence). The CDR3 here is CSARVRRAGTDTQYF. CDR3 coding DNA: TGCAGTGCTAGAGTTCGGAGGGCCGGCACAGATACGCAGTATTTT.

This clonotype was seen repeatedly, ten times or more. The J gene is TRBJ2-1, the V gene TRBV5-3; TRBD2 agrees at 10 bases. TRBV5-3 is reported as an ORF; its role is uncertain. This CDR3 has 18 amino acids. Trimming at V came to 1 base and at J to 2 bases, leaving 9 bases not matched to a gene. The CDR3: CARSLTTPSGGPYNEQFF. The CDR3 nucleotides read TGTGCCAGAAGCTTGACCACCCCTAGCGGGGGACCCTACAATGAGCAGTTCTTC.

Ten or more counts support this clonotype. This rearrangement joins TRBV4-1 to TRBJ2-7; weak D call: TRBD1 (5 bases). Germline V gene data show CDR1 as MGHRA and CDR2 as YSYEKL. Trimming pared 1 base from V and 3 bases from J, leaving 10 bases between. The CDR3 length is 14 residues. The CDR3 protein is CASSQAQTDYEQYF. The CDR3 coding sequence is TGCGCCAGCAGCCAAGCTCAGACAGACTACGAGCAGTACTTC.

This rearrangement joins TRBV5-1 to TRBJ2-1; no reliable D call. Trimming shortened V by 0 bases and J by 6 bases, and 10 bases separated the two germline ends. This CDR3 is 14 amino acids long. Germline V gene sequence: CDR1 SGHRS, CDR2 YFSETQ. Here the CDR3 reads CASSLGTTSNEQFF. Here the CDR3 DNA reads TGCGCCAGCAGCTTGGGGACCACCTCCAATGAGCAGTTCTTC.

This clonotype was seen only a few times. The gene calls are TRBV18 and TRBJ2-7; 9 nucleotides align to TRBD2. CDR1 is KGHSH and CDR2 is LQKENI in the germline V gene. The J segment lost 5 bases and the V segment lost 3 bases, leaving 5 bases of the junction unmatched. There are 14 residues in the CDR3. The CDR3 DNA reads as TGTGCCAGCTCACCCTTAGCGGGGGAACACGAGCAGTACTTC. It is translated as CASSPLAGEHEQYF.

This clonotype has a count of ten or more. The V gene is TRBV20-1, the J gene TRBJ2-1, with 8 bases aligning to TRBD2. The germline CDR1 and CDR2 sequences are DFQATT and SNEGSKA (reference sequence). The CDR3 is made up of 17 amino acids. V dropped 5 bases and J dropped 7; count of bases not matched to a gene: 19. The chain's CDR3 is CSAYSSGGAGFRNEQFF. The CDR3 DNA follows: TGCAGTGCTTATTCCTCGGGGGGGGCCGGTTTTAGGAATGAGCAGTTCTTC.

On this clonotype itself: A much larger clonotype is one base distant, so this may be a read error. The CDR3 bases are TGTGACAGCAGGGAGAGAAGGGAGAACACCGGGGAGCTGTTTTTT. This translates into CDSRERRENTGELFF. V usage is TRBV2 and J usage is TRBJ2-2, with D tentatively TRBD1 or TRBD2 (5 bases each). The CDR3 loop spans 15 amino acids. CDR1 SNHLY and CDR2 FYNNEI come from the germline V gene.

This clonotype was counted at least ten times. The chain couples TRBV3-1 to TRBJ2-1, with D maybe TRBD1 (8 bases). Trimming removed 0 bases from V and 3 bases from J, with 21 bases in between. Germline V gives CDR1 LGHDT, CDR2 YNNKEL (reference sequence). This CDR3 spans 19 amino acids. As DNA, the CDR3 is TGTGCCAGCAGCCAAGAGGGGGTCCAGGGGGCTAGCGGCTACAATGAGCAGTTCTTC. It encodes CASSQEGVQGASGYNEQFF.

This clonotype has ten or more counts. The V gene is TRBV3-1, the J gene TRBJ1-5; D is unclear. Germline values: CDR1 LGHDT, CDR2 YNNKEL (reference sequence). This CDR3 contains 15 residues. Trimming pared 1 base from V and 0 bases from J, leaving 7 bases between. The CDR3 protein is CASSQGPLSNQPQHF. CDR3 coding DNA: TGTGCCAGCAGCCAAGGGCCACTTAGCAATCAGCCCCAGCATTTT.

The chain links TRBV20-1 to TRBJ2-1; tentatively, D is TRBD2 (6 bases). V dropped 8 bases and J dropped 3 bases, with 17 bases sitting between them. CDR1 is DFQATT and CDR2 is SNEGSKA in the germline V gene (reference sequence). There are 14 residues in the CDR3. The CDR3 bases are TGCAGTTCTGGACTACCAGCATACTACAATGAGCAGTTCTTC. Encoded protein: CSSGLPAYYNEQFF.

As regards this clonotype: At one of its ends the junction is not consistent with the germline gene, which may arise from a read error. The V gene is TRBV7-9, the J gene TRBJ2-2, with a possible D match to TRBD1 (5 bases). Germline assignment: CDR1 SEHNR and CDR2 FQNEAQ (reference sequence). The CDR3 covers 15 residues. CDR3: CARSFLQGEPGELFF. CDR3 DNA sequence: TGTGCCAGAAGCTTTCTCCAGGGTGAACCCGGAGAGCTGTTTTTT.

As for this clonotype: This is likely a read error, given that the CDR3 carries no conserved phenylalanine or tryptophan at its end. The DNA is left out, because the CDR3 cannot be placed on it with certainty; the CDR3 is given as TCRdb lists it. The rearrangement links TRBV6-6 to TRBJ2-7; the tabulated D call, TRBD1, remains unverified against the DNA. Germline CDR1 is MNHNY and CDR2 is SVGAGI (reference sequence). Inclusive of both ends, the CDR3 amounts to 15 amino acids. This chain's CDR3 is CASRDTGQISYEQHL.